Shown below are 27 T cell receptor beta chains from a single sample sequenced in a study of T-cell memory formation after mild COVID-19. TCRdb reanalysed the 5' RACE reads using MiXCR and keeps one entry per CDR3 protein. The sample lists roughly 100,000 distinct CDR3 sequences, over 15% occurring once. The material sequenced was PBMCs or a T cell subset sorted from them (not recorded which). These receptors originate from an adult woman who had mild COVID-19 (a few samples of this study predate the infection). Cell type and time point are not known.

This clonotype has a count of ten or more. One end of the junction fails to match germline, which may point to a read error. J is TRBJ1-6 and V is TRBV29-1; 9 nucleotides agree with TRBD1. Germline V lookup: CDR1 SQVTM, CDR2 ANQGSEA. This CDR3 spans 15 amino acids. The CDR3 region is CSVKDRGADNSPLHF. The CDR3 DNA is TGCAGCGTTAAAGACAGGGGGGCCGATAATTCACCCCTCCACTTT.

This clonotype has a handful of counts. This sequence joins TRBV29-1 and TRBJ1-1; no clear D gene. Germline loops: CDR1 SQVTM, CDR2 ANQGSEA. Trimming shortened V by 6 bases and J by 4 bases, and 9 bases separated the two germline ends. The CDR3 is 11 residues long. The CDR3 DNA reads TGCAGCGTAGACCCGGGCACTGAAGCTTTCTTT. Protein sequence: CSVDPGTEAFF.

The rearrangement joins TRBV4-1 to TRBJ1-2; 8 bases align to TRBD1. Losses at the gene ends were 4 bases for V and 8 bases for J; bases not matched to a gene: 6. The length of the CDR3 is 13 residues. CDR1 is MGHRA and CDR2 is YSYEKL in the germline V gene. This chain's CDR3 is CASSLTGAEGYTF. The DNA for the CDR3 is TGCGCCAGCAGCCTGACAGGGGCCGAGGGCTACACCTTC.

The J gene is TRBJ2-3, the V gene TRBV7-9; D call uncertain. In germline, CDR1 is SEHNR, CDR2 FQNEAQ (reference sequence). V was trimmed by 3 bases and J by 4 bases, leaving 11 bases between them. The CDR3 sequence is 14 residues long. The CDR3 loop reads CASSLVGVSDTQYF. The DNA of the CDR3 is TGTGCCAGCAGCTTGGTTGGGGTTTCAGATACGCAGTATTTT.

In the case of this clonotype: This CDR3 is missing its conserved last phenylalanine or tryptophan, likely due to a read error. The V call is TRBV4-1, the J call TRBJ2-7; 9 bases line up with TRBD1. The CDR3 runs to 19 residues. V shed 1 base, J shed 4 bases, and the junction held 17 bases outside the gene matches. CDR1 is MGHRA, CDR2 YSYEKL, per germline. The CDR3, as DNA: TGCGCCAGCAGCCAAGGTCGGACAGGGGTCGACCTCGGGATATACGAGCAGTACTGC. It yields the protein CASSQGRTGVDLGIYEQYC.

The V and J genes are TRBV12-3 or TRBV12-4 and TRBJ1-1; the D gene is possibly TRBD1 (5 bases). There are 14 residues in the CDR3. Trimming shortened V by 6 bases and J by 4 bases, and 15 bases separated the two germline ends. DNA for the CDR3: TGTGCCAGCAGACCAGGGTATTTGGGCACTGAAGCTTTCTTT. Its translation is CASRPGYLGTEAFF.

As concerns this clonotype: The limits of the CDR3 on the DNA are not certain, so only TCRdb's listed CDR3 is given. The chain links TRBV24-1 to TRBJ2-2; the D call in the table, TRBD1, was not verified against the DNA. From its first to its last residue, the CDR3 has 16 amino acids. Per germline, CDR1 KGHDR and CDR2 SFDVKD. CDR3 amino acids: CATSDLRTGTPGSCFF.

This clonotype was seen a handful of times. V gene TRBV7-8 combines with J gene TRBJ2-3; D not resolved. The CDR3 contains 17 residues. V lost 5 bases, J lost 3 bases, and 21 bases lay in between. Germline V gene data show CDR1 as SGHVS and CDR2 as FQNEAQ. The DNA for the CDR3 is TGTGCCAGCAGCCCCCATCAGGCGGCAGAACTTACAGATACGCAGTATTTT. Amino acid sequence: CASSPHQAAELTDTQYF.

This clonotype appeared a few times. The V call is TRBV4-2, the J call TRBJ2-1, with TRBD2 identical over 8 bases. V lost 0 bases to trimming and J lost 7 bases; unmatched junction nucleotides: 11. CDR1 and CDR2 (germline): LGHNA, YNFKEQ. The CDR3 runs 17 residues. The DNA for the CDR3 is TGTGCCAGCAGCCAAGATATCGGGAGCGGGAGAGGGAATGAGCAGTTCTTC. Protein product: CASSQDIGSGRGNEQFF.

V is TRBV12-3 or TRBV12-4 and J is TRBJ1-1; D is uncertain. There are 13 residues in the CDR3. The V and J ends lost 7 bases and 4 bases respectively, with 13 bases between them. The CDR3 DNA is TGTGCCAGCACCCTTACAGTGGGCACTGAAGCTTTCTTT. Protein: CASTLTVGTEAFF.

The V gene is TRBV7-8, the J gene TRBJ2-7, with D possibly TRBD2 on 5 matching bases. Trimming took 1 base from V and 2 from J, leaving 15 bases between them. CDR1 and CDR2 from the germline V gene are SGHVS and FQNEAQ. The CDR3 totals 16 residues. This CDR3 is CASSLGSAVGAYEQYF. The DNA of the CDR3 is TGTGCCAGCAGCTTAGGGTCGGCAGTGGGAGCCTACGAGCAGTACTTC.

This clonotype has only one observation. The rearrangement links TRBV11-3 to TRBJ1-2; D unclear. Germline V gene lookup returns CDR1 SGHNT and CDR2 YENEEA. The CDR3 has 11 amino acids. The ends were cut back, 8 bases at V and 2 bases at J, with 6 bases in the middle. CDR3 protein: CASAPNYGYTF. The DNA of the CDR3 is TGTGCCAGCGCCCCCAACTATGGCTACACCTTC. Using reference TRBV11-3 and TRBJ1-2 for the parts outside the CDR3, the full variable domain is EAGVVQSPRYKIIEKKQPVAFWCNPISGHNTLYWYLQNLGQGPELLIRYENEEAVDDSQLPKDRFSAERLKGVDSTLKIQPAELGDSAVYLCASAPNYGYTFGSGTRLTVV.

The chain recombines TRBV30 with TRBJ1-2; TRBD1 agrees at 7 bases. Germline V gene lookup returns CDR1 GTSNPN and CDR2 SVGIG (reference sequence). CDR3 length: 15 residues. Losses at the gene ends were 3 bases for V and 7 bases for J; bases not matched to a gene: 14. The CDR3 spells CAWRVPTGDGAGYTF. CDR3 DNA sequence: TGTGCCTGGAGAGTTCCAACAGGGGACGGGGCTGGCTACACCTTC.

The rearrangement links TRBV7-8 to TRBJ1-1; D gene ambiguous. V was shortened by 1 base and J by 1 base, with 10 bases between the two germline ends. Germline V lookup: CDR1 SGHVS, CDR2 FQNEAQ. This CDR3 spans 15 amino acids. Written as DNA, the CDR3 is TGTGCCAGCAGCTTAGTTGAAGACCCGAACACTGAAGCTTTCTTT. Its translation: CASSLVEDPNTEAFF.

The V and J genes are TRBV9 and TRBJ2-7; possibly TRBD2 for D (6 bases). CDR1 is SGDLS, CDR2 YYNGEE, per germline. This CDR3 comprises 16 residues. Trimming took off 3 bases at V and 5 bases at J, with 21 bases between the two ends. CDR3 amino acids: CASSAPWGVSVHEQYF. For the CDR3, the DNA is TGTGCCAGCAGCGCCCCGTGGGGGGTGTCTGTCCACGAGCAGTACTTC.

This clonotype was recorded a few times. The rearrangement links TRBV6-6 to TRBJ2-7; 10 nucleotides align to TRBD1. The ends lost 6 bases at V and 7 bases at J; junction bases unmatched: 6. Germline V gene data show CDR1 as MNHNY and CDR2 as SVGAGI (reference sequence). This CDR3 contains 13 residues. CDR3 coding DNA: TGTGCCAGCAGCCCCGGGACAGGGGAAGAGCAGTACTTC. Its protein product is CASSPGTGEEQYF.

The CDR3 DNA is TGCAGTGCTAGAGTAGCGGGTAGCACAGATACGCAGTATTTT. This codes for CSARVAGSTDTQYF. The chain carries TRBV20-1 and TRBJ2-3; 7 bases map to TRBD2. With V trimmed by 1 base and J by 0 bases, 1 base remained unmatched. Germline assignment: CDR1 DFQATT and CDR2 SNEGSKA (reference sequence). This CDR3 has 14 residues.

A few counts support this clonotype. The CDR3 DNA follows: TGTGCCAGCAGTTCGGTGATGAACACTGAAGCTTTCTTT. The encoded protein is CASSSVMNTEAFF. This chain joins TRBV6-6 and TRBJ1-1, with no clear D. The CDR3 length is 13 residues. V was pared by 4 bases and J by 0 bases, with 6 bases between. Germline V CDR1 and CDR2: MNHNY, SVGAGI (reference sequence).

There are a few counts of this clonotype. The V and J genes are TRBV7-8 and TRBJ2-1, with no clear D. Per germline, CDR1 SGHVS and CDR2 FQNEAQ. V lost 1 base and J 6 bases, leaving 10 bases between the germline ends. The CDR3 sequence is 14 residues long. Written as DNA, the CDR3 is TGTGCCAGCAGCTTAGATAGCTCCCTCAATGAGCAGTTCTTC. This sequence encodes CASSLDSSLNEQFF.

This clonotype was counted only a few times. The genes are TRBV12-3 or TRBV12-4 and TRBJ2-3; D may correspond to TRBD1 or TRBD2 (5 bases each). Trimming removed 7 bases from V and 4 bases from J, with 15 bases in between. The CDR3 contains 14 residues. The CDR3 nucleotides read TGTGCCAGCACGACGGGACCTTACGCAGATACGCAGTATTTT. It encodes CASTTGPYADTQYF.

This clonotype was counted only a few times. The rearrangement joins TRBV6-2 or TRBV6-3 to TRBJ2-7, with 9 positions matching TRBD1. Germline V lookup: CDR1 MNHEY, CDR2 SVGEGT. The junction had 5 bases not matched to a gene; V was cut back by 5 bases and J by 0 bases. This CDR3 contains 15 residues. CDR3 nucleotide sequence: TGTGCCAGCAGTCTCACAGGGGGCAGCTCCTACGAGCAGTACTTC. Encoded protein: CASSLTGGSSYEQYF.

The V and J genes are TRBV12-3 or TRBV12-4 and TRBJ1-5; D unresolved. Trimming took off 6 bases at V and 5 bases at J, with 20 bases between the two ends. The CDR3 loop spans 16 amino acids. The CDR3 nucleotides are TGTGCCAGCAGCTACCTCGGAGGGCCACCTGATCAGCCCCAGCATTTT. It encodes CASSYLGGPPDQPQHF.

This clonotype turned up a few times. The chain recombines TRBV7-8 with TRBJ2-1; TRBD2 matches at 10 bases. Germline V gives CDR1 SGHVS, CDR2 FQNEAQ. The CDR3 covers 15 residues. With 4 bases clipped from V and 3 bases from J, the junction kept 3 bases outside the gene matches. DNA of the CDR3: TGTGCCAGCAGCTCCGGACTAGCGGTCTACAATGAGCAGTTCTTC. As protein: CASSSGLAVYNEQFF.

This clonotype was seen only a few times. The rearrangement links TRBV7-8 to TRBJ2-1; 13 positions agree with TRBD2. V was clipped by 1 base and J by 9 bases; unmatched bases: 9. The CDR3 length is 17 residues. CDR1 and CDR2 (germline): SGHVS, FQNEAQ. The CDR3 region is CASSLDGRTSGRVEQFF. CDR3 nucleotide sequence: TGTGCCAGCAGCTTAGATGGCCGGACTAGCGGGAGAGTTGAGCAGTTCTTC.

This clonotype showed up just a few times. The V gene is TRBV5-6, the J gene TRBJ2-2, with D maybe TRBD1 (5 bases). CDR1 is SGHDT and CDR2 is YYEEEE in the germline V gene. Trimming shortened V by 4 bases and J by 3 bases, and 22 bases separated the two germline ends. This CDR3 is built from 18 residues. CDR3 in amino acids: CASSATVREFTDTGELFF. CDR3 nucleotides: TGTGCCAGCAGCGCTACTGTCAGGGAATTTACCGACACCGGGGAGCTGTTTTTT. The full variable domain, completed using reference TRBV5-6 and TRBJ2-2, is DAGVTQSPTHLIKTRGQQVTLRCSPKSGHDTVSWYQQALGQGPQFIFQYYEEEERQRGNFPDRFSGHQFPNYSSELNVNALLLGDSALYLCASSATVREFTDTGELFFGEGSRLTVL.

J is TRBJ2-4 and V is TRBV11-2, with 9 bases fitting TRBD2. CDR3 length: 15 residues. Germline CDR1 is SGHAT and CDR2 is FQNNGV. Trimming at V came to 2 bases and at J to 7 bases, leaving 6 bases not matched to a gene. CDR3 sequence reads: CASSLWREGKNIQYF. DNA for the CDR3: TGTGCCAGCAGCTTATGGCGGGAGGGGAAGAACATTCAGTACTTC.

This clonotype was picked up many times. Here the CDR3 reads CASSYDTTRGYGYTF. The CDR3 nucleotides are TGTGCCAGCAGTTACGATACCACACGGGGCTATGGCTACACCTTC. The chain combines TRBV6-5 with TRBJ1-2, with D unresolved. Trimming removed 2 bases from V and 4 bases from J, with 14 bases in between. The CDR3 contains 15 residues. Per the germline V gene, CDR1 is MNHEY and CDR2 is SVGAGI.